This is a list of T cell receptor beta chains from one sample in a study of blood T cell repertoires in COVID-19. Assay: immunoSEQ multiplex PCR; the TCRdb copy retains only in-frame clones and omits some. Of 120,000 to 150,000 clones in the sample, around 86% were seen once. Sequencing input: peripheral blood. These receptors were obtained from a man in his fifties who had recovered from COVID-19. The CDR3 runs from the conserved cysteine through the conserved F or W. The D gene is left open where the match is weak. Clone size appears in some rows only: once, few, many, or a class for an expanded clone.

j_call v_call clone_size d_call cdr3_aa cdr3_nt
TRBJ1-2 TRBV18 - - CASSPRSPQGNPGYTF TGTGCCAGCTCACCACGTAGTCCCCAGGGCAACCCTGGCTACACCTTC
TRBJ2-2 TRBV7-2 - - CASSSGVVLELFF TGTGCCAGCAGCTCGGGTGTCGTCCTGGAGCTGTTTTTT
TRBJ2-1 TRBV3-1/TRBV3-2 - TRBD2 CASSPLSGTSGGEQFF TGTGCCAGCAGCCCATTATCCGGGACTAGCGGGGGGGAGCAGTTCTTC
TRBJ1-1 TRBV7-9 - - CASSMQGLNTEAFF TGTGCCAGCAGCATGCAGGGGTTGAACACTGAAGCTTTCTTT
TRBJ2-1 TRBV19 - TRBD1 CASSILGQYNEQFF TGTGCCAGTAGTATATTGGGACAGTACAATGAGCAGTTCTTC
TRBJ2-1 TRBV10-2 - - CASKSAGYNEQFF TGCGCCAGCAAGTCGGCAGGTTACAATGAGCAGTTCTTC
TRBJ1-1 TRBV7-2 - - CASSLGLGVDTEAFF TGTGCCAGCAGCTTAGGGTTGGGAGTGGATACTGAAGCTTTCTTT
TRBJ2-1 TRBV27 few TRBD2 CASSDLGPSGLNNEQFF TGTGCCAGCAGTGACTTAGGACCTAGCGGATTAAACAATGAGCAGTTCTTC
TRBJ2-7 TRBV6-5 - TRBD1 CASTRQGSTGEQYF TGTGCCAGCACCCGACAGGGTTCAACAGGCGAGCAGTACTTC
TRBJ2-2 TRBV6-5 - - CASSYSYSAGTGELFF TGTGCCAGCAGTTACTCATATTCCGCGGGCACCGGGGAGCTGTTTTTT
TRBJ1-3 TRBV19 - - CASSIGPVGASGNTIYF TGTGCCAGTAGTATTGGGCCAGTGGGTGCCTCTGGAAACACCATATATTTT
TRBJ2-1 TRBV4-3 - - CASSPDRDRTPSYNEQFF TGCGCCAGCAGCCCCGATCGAGACAGAACACCCTCCTACAATGAGCAGTTCTTC
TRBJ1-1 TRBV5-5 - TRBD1 CASGQDRVNTEAFF TGTGCCAGCGGCCAGGACAGGGTTAACACTGAAGCTTTCTTT
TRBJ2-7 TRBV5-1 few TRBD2 CASSLGLAGGLSYEQYF TGCGCCAGCAGCTTGGGCCTAGCGGGGGGCCTATCCTACGAGCAGTACTTC
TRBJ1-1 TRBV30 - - CAWRDRHEAFF TGTGCCTGGAGGGACAGACATGAAGCTTTCTTT
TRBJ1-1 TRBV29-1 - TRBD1 CSVGTVVNTEAFF TGCAGCGTGGGGACAGTTGTGAACACTGAAGCTTTCTTT
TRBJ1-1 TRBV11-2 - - CASSLGALMNTEAFF TGTGCCAGCAGCTTAGGCGCCCTTATGAACACTGAAGCTTTCTTT
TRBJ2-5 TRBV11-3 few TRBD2 CASSLDASGGGETQYF TGTGCCAGCAGCTTAGACGCTAGCGGGGGCGGAGAGACCCAGTACTTC
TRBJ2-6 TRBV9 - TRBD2 CASSVRDGGNPNVLTF TGTGCCAGCAGCGTACGCGACGGGGGGAATCCCAACGTCCTGACTTTC
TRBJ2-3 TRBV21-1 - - CASSDRGSTDTQYF TGTGCCAGCTCCGACAGGGGGTCGACAGATACGCAGTATTTT
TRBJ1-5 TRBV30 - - CAWSASASWGTSSNQPQHF TGTGCCTGGAGTGCTTCAGCGTCATGGGGGACATCTAGCAATCAGCCCCAGCATTTT
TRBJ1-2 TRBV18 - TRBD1 CASSPGQGYAIDGYTF TGTGCCAGCTCACCCGGACAGGGATATGCGATAGATGGCTACACCTTC
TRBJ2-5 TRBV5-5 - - CASSLRLTIETQYF TGTGCCAGCAGCTTGCGACTAACCATAGAGACCCAGTACTTC
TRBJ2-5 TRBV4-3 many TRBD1 CASSPGTGEVETQYF TGCGCCAGCAGCCCCGGGACAGGGGAGGTGGAGACCCAGTACTTC
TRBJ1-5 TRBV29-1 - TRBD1 CSVAGTGDQPQHF TGCAGCGTTGCAGGGACAGGGGATCAGCCCCAGCATTTT
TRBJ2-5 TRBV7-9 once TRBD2 CASSNLAGGQETQYF TGTGCCAGCAGTAACCTAGCGGGGGGCCAAGAGACCCAGTACTTC